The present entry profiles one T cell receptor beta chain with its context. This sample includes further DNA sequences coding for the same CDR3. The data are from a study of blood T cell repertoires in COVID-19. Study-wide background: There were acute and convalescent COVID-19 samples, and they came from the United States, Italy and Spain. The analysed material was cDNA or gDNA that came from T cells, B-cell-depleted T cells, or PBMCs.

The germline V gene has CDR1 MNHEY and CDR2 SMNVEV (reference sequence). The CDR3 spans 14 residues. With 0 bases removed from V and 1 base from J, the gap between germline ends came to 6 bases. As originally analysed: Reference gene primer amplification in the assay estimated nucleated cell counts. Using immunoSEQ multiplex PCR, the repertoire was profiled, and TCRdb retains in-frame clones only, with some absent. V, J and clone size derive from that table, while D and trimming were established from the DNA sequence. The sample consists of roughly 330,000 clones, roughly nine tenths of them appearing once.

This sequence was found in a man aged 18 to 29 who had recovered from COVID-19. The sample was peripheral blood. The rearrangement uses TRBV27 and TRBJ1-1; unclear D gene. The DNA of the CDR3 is TGTGCCAGCAGTTTATCGAGAGGGAACACTGAAGCTTTCTTT. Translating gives CASSLSRGNTEAFF.